This T cell receptor (beta chain) was sequenced in a study of T cell repertoires in cytomegalovirus infection. Study as a whole: Based on public TCR beta signatures, there were indications of CMV infection and of a matching HLA type.

MiXCR was run by TCRdb on the reads, yielding one entry per CDR3 protein. The repertoire holds approximately 500,000 distinct CDR3 sequences, with about 11% as singletons. This clonotype was seen more than once but under ten times. Its antigen is currently unknown. Study-wide points: Accumulated public TCR beta family frequency recognized individuals carrying CMV together with the relevant HLA.

This CDR3 comprises 14 residues. V lost 5 bases and J lost 6; bases outside the gene matches: 10. CDR1 is LNHDA, CDR2 SQIVND, per germline (reference sequence). The sample taken for sequencing was PBMCs. The V call is TRBV19, the J call TRBJ2-7, with TRBD2 matching 7 bases. The TCR sequence derives from a human donor in good health (CMV status not recorded). Some clones in this sample may be carry-over from other donors' samples. CDR3 amino acids: CASSALSGNFEQYF. The CDR3 DNA sequence: TGTGCCAGTAGTGCCCTCAGCGGGAATTTCGAGCAGTACTTC.